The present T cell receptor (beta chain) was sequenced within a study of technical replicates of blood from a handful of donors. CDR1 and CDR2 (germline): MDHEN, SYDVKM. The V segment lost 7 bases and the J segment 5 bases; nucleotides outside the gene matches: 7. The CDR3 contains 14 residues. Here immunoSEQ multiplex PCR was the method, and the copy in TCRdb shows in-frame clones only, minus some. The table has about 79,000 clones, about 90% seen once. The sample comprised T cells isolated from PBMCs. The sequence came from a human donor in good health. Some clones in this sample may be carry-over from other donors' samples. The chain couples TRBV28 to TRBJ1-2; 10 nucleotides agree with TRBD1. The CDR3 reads CASTAGDRGYGYTF. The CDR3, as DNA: TGTGCCAGCACCGCAGGGGACAGGGGTTATGGCTACACCTTC.